The T cell receptor beta chain described here comes from a study of cytomegalovirus exposure and HLA in healthy donors. About the study: Approximately 81% of a few hundred genotyped donors fell in the Caucasian-associated ancestry cluster.

This clone showed up just a few times. Its antigen is still unknown. Points from the study as a whole: Presence/absence analysis assumed near-uniform sequencing depth across donors. There were 164 TCR beta chains listed as cytomegalovirus-associated.

Per the germline V gene, CDR1 is LNHDA and CDR2 is SQIVND (reference sequence). The trim removed 5 bases at V and 0 bases at J, leaving 8 bases unmatched. CDR3 length: 16 residues. With 60 Vbeta and 13 Jbeta primers, the PCR was carried out. Only in-frame clones appear in the TCRdb table, and some are missing; sequencing was by immunoSEQ multiplex PCR. Altogether approximately 120,000 clones are present, 69% being singletons, with the ten largest covering roughly 5.9%. The clonotype comes from a woman in her 70s in good health and CMV-seropositive. V and J are TRBV19 and TRBJ2-3; 7 bases are shared with TRBD2. Sample: PBMCs. Written as DNA, the CDR3 is TGTGCCAGTAGTGACCCTAGCGGAACTAGCACAGATACGCAGTATTTT. Encoded protein: CASSDPSGTSTDTQYF.